This TCR beta chain was found in a study of blood T cell repertoires in COVID-19. Study background: T cells, B-cell-depleted T cells, or PBMCs supplied cDNA or gDNA.

Self-reported history from a screening survey and questionnaire set each donor's cohort. Two consecutive negative NP/OP PCR tests, clearance, or resolved symptoms defined Cohort 3 recovery. This clone was found a few times. Only in-frame clones appear in the TCRdb table, and some are missing; sequencing was by immunoSEQ multiplex PCR. The sample yields over 120,000 clones, more than 75% seen once. CDR3 length: 17 amino acids. CDR1 SGHRS and CDR2 YFSETQ come from the germline V gene. Trimming cost V 4 bases and J 1 base; bases outside gene matches: 8. This chain connects TRBV5-1 to TRBJ2-3; 11 bases fit TRBD2. Sequencing was carried out using PBMCs or T cells enriched from blood (not recorded which). This receptor was taken from a woman between 50 and 59 years old who had recovered from COVID-19. The CDR3, as DNA: TGCGCCAGCAGCACCCCCTTAGCGGGGGGGGGCACAGATACGCAGTATTTT. This codes for CASSTPLAGGGTDTQYF.